One sample yielded the 24 T cell receptor beta chains listed below, sequenced in a study of glioma-infiltrating T cells. TCR alpha and beta CDR3 regions were amplified from RNA using iRepertoire nested multiplex PCR. TCRdb fed the multiplex PCR reads into MiXCR, producing one record per CDR3 protein. The sample yields about 180,000 distinct CDR3 sequences, around 40% seen once. The sequenced material came from glioma tissue, nonneoplastic brain tissue, or PBMCs (not recorded which). These TCRs come from a human donor with low-grade glioma or glioblastoma, undergoing nonglioma brain surgery, or in good health (not recorded which).

This sequence joins TRBV7-9 and TRBJ2-7; tentative D call: TRBD2 (5 bases). CDR1 is SEHNR and CDR2 is FQNEAQ in the germline V gene (reference sequence). Trimming cost V 5 bases and J 3 bases, with 17 bases left between them. The CDR3 has 15 residues. CDR3 region: CASSPEASSYYEQYF. The CDR3, as DNA: TGTGCCAGCAGCCCCGAGGCTAGCTCTTACTACGAGCAGTACTTC. The full variable domain, completed using reference TRBV7-9 and TRBJ2-7, is DTGVSQNPRHKITKRGQNVTFRCDPISEHNRLYWYRQTLGQGPEFLTYFQNEAQLEKSRLLSDRFSAERPKGSFSTLEIQRTEQGDSAMYLCASSPEASSYYEQYFGPGTRLTVT.

Many counts were recorded for this clonotype. This chain uses TRBV28 with TRBJ1-1; 7 bases fit TRBD1. In germline, CDR1 is MDHEN, CDR2 SYDVKM. The V segment lost 6 bases and the J segment 0 bases; nucleotides outside the gene matches: 13. The CDR3 extends over 17 amino acids. The CDR3 nucleotides read TGTGCCAGCAGCTCGTGGGGGAACAGGGGAATGAACACTGAAGCTTTCTTT. Translating gives CASSSWGNRGMNTEAFF.

As to this clonotype: Given a much more abundant clone one base away, this may be a read error. The gene calls are TRBV5-1 and TRBJ1-1; 7 nucleotides match TRBD1. The ends lost 4 bases at V and 5 bases at J; junction bases unmatched: 11. This CDR3 region has 15 residues. In germline, CDR1 is SGHRS, CDR2 YFSETQ. The CDR3 spells CASSATGAVGTEAFF. The CDR3 region has the DNA TGCGCCAGCAGCGCAACAGGGGCCGTGGGGACTGAAGCTTTCTTT.

Many counts were recorded for this clonotype. This chain uses TRBV20-1 with TRBJ2-3; weak D call: TRBD2 (6 bases). The CDR3 totals 14 residues. The V gene's germline CDR1 is DFQATT and CDR2 SNEGSKA (reference sequence). Trimming left V 3 bases short and J 1 base short, with 11 bases between. As DNA, the CDR3 is TGCAGTGCTAGCGGGAGAGGGGGCACAGATACGCAGTATTTT. It yields the protein CSASGRGGTDTQYF.

This sequence joins TRBV11-2 and TRBJ2-6; D is perhaps TRBD2 (5 bases). The CDR3 contains 15 residues. The germline V gene encodes CDR1 SGHAT and CDR2 FQNNGV. The germline V and J ends were trimmed by 5 bases and 2 bases, with 10 bases remaining between them. CDR3 nucleotide sequence: TGTGCCAGCAGCCGTACTAGGACTGGGGCCAACGTCCTGACTTTC. This translates into CASSRTRTGANVLTF.

As regards this clonotype: A junction boundary mismatches the germline segment, possibly from a read error. The chain uses TRBV2 and TRBJ2-7; D gene uncertain. Germline V gene lookup returns CDR1 SNHLY and CDR2 FYNNEI. This CDR3 is 16 amino acids long. The CDR3 coding sequence is TGTGCCACCGGCAGAGTATCGTGGGCGGCAAACTACGAGAAGTACTTC. It codes for CATGRVSWAANYEKYF.

As to this clonotype: The junction departs from the called germline gene at one end, perhaps through a read error. The V gene is TRBV29-1, the J gene TRBJ2-5; no clear D. The CDR3 loop spans 14 amino acids. CDR1 SQVTM and CDR2 ANQGSEA come from the germline V gene. The CDR3, as DNA: TGCAGCGTTGAAGACTACATCGGCCAAGAGACCAAGTACTTC. Translated, it gives CSVEDYIGQETKYF.

This clonotype is a singleton in its sample. It may be a read error: a sequence one base away is much more abundant. The chain carries TRBV2 and TRBJ1-1; D uncertain. CDR1 and CDR2 (germline): SNHLY, FYNNEI. Trimming took off 10 bases at V and 10 bases at J, with 25 bases between the two ends. This CDR3 spans 14 amino acids. In DNA, the CDR3 is TGTGCCACCAAAGGTGTCGACGAACTACATAGAGCTTTCTTT. The encoded protein is CATKGVDELHRAFF.

This chain links TRBV6-2 or TRBV6-3 with TRBJ1-1, with D possibly matching TRBD1 (6 bases). The V gene's germline CDR1 is MNHEY and CDR2 SVGEGT. The CDR3 spans 13 residues. Trimming stripped 4 bases from V and 5 bases from J, with 11 bases between. The CDR3: CASSSTDRTEAFF. DNA for the CDR3: TGTGCCAGCAGTTCGACGGACAGAACTGAAGCTTTCTTT.

Comments on this clonotype: At one of its ends the junction is not consistent with the germline gene, which may arise from a read error. This rearrangement joins TRBV6-5 to TRBJ2-1; no definite D call. Germline CDR1 and CDR2: MNHEY and SVGAGI. The CDR3 loop spans 13 amino acids. CDR3 DNA sequence: TGTGCCAGCAGTTACGAAGCGCGCAATGAGAAGTTCTTC. Protein product: CASSYEARNEKFF.

V usage is TRBV12-3 or TRBV12-4 and J usage is TRBJ1-2; no firm D call. Trimming removed 7 bases from V and 4 bases from J, with 16 bases in between. This CDR3 is built from 14 residues. The CDR3 bases are TGTGCCAGCACAGTTGAGTGGGAGATCTATGGCTACACCTTC. Translation gives CASTVEWEIYGYTF.

In its sample, this clonotype was seen once. This may arise from a read error, as a much more abundant clone is one base away. The rearrangement uses TRBV3-1 and TRBJ1-5, with 7 bases matching TRBD1. The CDR3 contains 15 residues. V lost 2 bases and J lost 6; bases outside the gene matches: 7. CDR1 and CDR2 (germline): LGHDT, YNNKEL (reference sequence). The CDR3 DNA reads TGTGCCAGCAGCCAACAGGGGGATGGCAGTCAGCCCCAGCATTTT. Its translation: CASSQQGDGSQPQHF.

As regards this clonotype: A much larger clone differs from this one at a single base, so this may be a read error. This rearrangement joins TRBV15 to TRBJ2-5; D is perhaps TRBD1 (5 bases). Germline V gene lookup returns CDR1 LNHNV and CDR2 YYDKDF (reference sequence). The CDR3 is 14 residues long. The CDR3 sequence is CATSSAGAQEIQYF. DNA of the CDR3: TGTGCCACCAGCAGTGCTGGGGCGCAAGAGATCCAGTACTTC.

This clonotype was detected many times. The V and J genes are TRBV28 and TRBJ2-1, with D possibly being TRBD2 (6 bases). The CDR3 is 14 residues long. V lost 2 bases and J lost 9, with 14 bases in between. Germline assignment: CDR1 MDHEN and CDR2 SYDVKM. The chain's CDR3 is CASSLRRGTAEQFF. CDR3 in DNA: TGTGCCAGCAGTTTACGGCGGGGCACAGCTGAGCAGTTCTTC.

This clonotype was observed at least ten times. The genes are TRBV27 and TRBJ2-6; D not resolved. V lost 4 bases to trimming and J lost 0 bases, with 4 bases between them. This CDR3 contains 14 residues. Per germline, CDR1 MNHEY and CDR2 SMNVEV (reference sequence). The CDR3 loop reads CASSSISGANVLTF. In DNA form, the CDR3 reads TGTGCCAGCAGTTCTATCTCTGGGGCCAACGTCCTGACTTTC.

This clonotype appeared once. This sequence may be a read error, since a much larger clone differs from it by one base. The genes are TRBV7-2 and TRBJ2-3, with D uncertain. Looked up from germline, CDR1 is SGHTA and CDR2 is FQGNSA. The CDR3 runs to 15 residues. V lost 2 bases and J lost 0, with 9 bases in between. The CDR3 sequence: CASSLTQTSTDTQYF. For the CDR3, the DNA is TGTGCCAGCAGCTTAACGCAAACTAGCACAGATACGCAGTATTTT.

This clonotype turned up a few times. The CDR3 is CASSSRFGVAGVETIQYF. DNA of the CDR3: TGTGCCAGCAGCTCCCGCTTTGGGGTAGCGGGAGTGGAGACCATTCAGTACTTC. The rearrangement uses TRBV7-2 and TRBJ2-4; TRBD2 matches 9 bases. CDR3 length: 18 residues. Trimming removed 4 bases from V and 9 bases from J; junction bases left unmatched: 19. Germline-derived CDR1 and CDR2 are SGHTA and FQGNSA.

Turning to this clonotype: A much larger clone differs by one base, so this may be a read error. As DNA, the CDR3 is TGTGCCAGCAGTGAATCGTGGGAGCTGTTTTTT. Protein sequence: CASSESWELFF. The chain links TRBV25-1 to TRBJ2-2, with D unresolved. V lost 1 base and J lost 9, with 3 bases in between. This CDR3 is 11 amino acids long. CDR1 is MGHDK, CDR2 SYGVNS, per germline.

This clonotype was seen many times. CDR3 in amino acids: CASSLKPQPPYEQYF. The CDR3 coding sequence is TGTGCCAGCAGCTTAAAGCCACAGCCACCCTACGAGCAGTACTTC. The rearrangement uses TRBV7-6 and TRBJ2-7; D call uncertain. The CDR3 totals 15 residues. V lost 2 bases, J lost 2 bases, and 13 bases lay in between. CDR1 is SGHVS and CDR2 is FNYEAQ in the germline V gene.

Points on this clonotype: The junction does not match germline at one end; this may be a read error. V gene TRBV29-1 combines with J gene TRBJ2-3; 11 positions agree with TRBD2. CDR1 SQVTM and CDR2 ANQGSEA come from the germline V gene. This CDR3 comprises 11 residues. The CDR3 DNA reads TGCAGCTCGACTAGCGGGGAGACCAAGTACTTC. Protein product: CSSTSGETKYF.

This clonotype was detected once. A read error is likely, as this CDR3 ends without the conserved phenylalanine or tryptophan. This chain links TRBV12-3 or TRBV12-4 with TRBJ1-1; 7 bases match TRBD1. CDR3 size: 15 residues. In nucleotides, the CDR3 is TGTGCCAGCAGCTTAGACAGGGACCTGAACACTGAAGCTTTCCTT. Its translation: CASSLDRDLNTEAFL.

Many counts were recorded for this clonotype. V usage is TRBV5-4 and J usage is TRBJ1-1; D is ambiguous. Germline V gene sequence: CDR1 SGHNT, CDR2 YYREEE (reference sequence). Trimming removed 0 bases from V and 2 bases from J, with 8 bases in between. The CDR3 is 14 residues long. For the CDR3, the DNA is TGTGCCAGCAGCTTGGGGCAGGTAAACACTGAAGCTTTCTTT. As protein: CASSLGQVNTEAFF.

This clonotype was detected ten times or more. The chain uses TRBV20-1 and TRBJ2-1, with D tentatively TRBD2 (6 bases). Germline CDR1 DFQATT, CDR2 SNEGSKA (reference sequence). CDR3 size: 12 residues. Trimming took off 0 bases at V and 10 bases at J, with 10 bases between the two ends. The CDR3 DNA is TGCAGTGCTAGAGAATCGGGACTGGAGCAGTTCTTC. Amino acid sequence: CSARESGLEQFF.

Concerning this clonotype: Being one base from a much bigger clone, this may be a read error. The chain recombines TRBV7-2 with TRBJ1-3; D gene ambiguous. This CDR3 region has 14 residues. Looked up from germline, CDR1 is SGHTA and CDR2 is FQGNSA. The DNA for the CDR3 is TGTGCCAGCAGCTTAGTTGACGGCCGAAACACCAAATATTTT. The encoded protein is CASSLVDGRNTKYF. The variable domain in full, with the rest retrieved from reference TRBV7-2 and TRBJ1-3, is GAGVSQSPSNKVTEKGKDVELRCDPISGHTALYWYRQSLGQGLEFLIYFQGNSAPDKSGLPSDRFSAERTGGSVSTLTIQRTQQEDSAVYLCASSLVDGRNTKYFGEGSWLTVV.